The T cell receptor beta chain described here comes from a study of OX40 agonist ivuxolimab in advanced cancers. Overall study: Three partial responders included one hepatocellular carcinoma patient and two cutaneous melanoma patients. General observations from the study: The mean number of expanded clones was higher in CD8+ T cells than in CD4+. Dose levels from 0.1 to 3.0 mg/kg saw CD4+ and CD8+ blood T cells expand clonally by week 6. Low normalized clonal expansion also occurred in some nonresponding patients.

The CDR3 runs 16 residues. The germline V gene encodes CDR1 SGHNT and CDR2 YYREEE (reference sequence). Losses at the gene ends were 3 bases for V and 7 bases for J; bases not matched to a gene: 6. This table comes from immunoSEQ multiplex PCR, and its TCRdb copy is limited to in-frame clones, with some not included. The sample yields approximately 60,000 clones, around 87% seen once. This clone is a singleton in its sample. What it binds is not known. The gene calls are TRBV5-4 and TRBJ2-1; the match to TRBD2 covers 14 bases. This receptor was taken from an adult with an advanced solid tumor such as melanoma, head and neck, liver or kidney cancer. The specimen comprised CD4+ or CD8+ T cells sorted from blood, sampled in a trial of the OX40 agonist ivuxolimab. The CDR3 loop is CASSSEGTSGSNEQFF. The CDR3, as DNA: TGTGCCAGCAGCTCCGAGGGGACTAGCGGGAGTAATGAGCAGTTCTTC.